This note documents a single T cell receptor beta chain sequence. This record comes from a study of shared clonotypes between healthy human individuals. This CDR3 region has 14 residues. The germline gives CDR1 ENHRY, CDR2 SYGVKD. Germline trimming cut 3 bases from V and 6 bases from J; bases unmatched to any gene: 3. Clones were read by immunoSEQ multiplex PCR, and TCRdb kept only the in-frame ones, dropping some. The profile shows over a million clones, 65% to 75% of them singletons. The sample taken for sequencing was memory CD4+ T cells sorted from blood. Subset in this sample: CD45RA-negative fraction. The chain links TRBV10-3 to TRBJ2-3, with TRBD2 identical over 10 bases. The source is a man aged 18 to 30 in good health. This chain's CDR3 is CAISDERGGDTQYF. Written as DNA, the CDR3 is TGTGCCATCAGTGACGAGCGGGGGGGGGATACGCAGTATTTT.